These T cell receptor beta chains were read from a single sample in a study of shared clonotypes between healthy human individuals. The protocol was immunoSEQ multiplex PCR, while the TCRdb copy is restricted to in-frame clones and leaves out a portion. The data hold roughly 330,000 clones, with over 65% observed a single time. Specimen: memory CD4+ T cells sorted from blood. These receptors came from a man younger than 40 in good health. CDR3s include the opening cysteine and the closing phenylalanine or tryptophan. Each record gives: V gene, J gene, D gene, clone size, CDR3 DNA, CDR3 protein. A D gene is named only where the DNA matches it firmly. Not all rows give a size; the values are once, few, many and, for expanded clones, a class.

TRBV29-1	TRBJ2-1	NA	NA	TGCAGCGCGAAAGGGTACAATGAGCAGTTCTTC	CSAKGYNEQFF
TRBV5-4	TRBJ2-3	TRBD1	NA	TGTGCCAGCAGCTTTCCGGGACAGGGTGCAGATACGCAGTATTTT	CASSFPGQGADTQYF
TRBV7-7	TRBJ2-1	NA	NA	TGTGCTAGCAGCTTAGGTAGGAGCAGCGAGCAGTTCTTC	CASSLGRSSEQFF
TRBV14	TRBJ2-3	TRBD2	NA	TGTGCCAGCAGTCCTAGCGGGAGGAGCACAGATACGCAGTATTTT	CASSPSGRSTDTQYF
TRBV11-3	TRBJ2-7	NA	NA	TGTGCCAGCAGCCGATCTCTCGGGGGTTCCTACGAGCAGTACTTC	CASSRSLGGSYEQYF
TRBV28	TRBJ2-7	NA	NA	TGTGCCAGCAGCCTCCGATTTTTGGGGACGGGAACCTACGAGCAGTACTTC	CASSLRFLGTGTYEQYF
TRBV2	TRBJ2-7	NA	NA	TGTGCCAGCAGTTGGGAGTATGATAACTACGAGCAGTACTTC	CASSWEYDNYEQYF
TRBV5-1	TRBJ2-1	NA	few	TGCGCCAGCAGCTTGGCTGGTTTAGGTGAGCAGTTCTTC	CASSLAGLGEQFF
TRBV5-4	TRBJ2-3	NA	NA	TGTGCCAGCAGCAAAGACCAGAACACAGATACGCAGTATTTT	CASSKDQNTDTQYF
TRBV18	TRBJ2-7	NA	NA	TGTGCCAGCTCACCAACACCTCCGGCTCCCGGGGACGAGCAGTACTTC	CASSPTPPAPGDEQYF
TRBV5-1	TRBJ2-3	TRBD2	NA	TGCGCCAGCAGAACTAGCGGAACCACAGATACGCAGTATTTT	CASRTSGTTDTQYF
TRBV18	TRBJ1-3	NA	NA	TGTGCCAGCTCGCCGGGGGGTTCTGGAAACACCATATATTTT	CASSPGGSGNTIYF
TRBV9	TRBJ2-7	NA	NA	TGTGCCAGTTCAGGACATGGAAATTCCTACGAGCAGTACTTC	CASSGHGNSYEQYF
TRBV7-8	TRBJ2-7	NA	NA	TGTGCCAGCAGCCTTGAGGGAGGCGGCGTCTACGAGCAGTACTTC	CASSLEGGGVYEQYF
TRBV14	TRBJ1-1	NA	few	TGTGCCAGCAGCCACATAGTCCTGGACACTGAAGCTTTCTTT	CASSHIVLDTEAFF
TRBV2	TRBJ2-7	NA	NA	TGTGCCAGCAGTGCCGCCACAGGACGCTACGAGCAGTACTTC	CASSAATGRYEQYF
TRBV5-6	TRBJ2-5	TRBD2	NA	TGTGCCAGCAGCGCGGCTACGGGAGGGCGGGAGACCCAGTACTTC	CASSAATGGRETQYF
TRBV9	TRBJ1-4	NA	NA	TGTGCCAGCAGCGGGGGGGGCACGACTGAAAAACTGTTTTTT	CASSGGGTTEKLFF